Here is one T cell receptor (beta chain) with its context. This entry comes from a study of blood T cell repertoires in COVID-19. Study-level information: PBMCs, B-cell-depleted T cells, or T cells provided the cDNA or gDNA that made up the material.

Germline trimming cut 3 bases from V and 8 bases from J; bases unmatched to any gene: 8. The CDR3 has 14 amino acids. The germline CDR1 and CDR2 sequences are DFQATT and SNEGSKA (reference sequence). In assigning cohorts, the study relied on participant-reported clinical history. Clones were read by immunoSEQ multiplex PCR, and TCRdb kept only the in-frame ones, dropping some. The sample contains approximately 330,000 clones, approximately 83% of which appear only once. The sequencing input was PBMCs or T cells enriched from blood (not recorded which). The rearrangement links TRBV20-1 to TRBJ2-1; 9 bases fit TRBD2. This clonotype was sampled from a woman aged 40 to 49 with acute COVID-19. CDR3 loop: CSASKSGRKDEQFF. The DNA of the CDR3 is TGCAGTGCTAGTAAGAGCGGGAGGAAGGATGAGCAGTTCTTC.